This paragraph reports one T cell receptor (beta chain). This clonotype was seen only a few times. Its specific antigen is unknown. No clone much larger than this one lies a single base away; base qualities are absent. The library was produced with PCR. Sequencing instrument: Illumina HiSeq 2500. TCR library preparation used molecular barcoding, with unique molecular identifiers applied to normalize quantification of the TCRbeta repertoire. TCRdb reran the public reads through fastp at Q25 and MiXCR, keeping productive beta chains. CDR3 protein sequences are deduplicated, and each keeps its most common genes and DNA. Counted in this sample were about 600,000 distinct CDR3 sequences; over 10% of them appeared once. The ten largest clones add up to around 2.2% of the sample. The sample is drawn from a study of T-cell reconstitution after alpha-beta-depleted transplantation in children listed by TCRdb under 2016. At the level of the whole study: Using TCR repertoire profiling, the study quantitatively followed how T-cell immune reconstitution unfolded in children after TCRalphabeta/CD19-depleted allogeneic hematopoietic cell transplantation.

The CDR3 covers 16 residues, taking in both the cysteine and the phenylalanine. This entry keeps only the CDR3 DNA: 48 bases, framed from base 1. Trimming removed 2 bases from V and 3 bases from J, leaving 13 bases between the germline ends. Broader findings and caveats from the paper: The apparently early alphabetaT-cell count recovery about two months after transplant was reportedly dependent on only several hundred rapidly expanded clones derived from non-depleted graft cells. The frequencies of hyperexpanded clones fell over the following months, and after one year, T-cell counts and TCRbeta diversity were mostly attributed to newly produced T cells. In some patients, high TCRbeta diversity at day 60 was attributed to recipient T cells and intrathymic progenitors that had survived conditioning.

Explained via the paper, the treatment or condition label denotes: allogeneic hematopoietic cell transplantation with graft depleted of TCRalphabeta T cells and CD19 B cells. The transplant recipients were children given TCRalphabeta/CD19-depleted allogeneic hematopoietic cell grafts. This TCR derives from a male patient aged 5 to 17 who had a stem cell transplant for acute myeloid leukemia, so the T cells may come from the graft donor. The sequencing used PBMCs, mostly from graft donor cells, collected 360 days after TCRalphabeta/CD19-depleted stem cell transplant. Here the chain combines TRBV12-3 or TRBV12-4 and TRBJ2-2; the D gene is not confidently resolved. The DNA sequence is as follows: TGTGCCAGCAGTTTACTGCGGCAGTTTCACACCGGGGAGCTGTTTTTT. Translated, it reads CASSLLRQFHTGELFF.